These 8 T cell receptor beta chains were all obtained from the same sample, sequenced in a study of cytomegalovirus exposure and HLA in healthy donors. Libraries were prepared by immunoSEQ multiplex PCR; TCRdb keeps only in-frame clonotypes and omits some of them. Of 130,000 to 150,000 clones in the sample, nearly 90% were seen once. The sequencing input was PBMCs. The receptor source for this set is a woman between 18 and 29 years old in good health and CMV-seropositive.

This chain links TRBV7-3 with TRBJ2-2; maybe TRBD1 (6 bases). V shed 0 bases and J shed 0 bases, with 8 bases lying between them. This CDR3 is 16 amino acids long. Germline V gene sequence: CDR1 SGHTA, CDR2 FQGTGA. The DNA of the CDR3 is TGTGCCAGCAGCTTAACGGCAGGGGCGAACACCGGGGAGCTGTTTTTT. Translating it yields CASSLTAGANTGELFF.

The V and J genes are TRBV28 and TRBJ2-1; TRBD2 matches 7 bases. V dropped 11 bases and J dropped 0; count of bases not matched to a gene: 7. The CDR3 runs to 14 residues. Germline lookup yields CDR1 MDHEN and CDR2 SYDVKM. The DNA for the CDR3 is TGTGCCTTCAGCACGGGGGGCTCCTACAATGAGCAGTTCTTC. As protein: CAFSTGGSYNEQFF. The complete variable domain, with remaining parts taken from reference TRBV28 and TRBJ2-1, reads DVKVTQSSRYLVKRTGEKVFLECVQDMDHENMFWYRQDPGLGLRLIYFSYDVKMKEKGDIPEGYSVSREKKERFSLILESASTNQTSMYLCAFSTGGSYNEQFFGPGTRLTVL.

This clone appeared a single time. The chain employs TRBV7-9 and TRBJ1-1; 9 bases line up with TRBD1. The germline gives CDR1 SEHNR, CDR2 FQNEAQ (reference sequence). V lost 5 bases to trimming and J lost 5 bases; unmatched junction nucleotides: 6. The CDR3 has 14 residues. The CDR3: CASSPDRGWTEAFF. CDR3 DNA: TGTGCCAGCAGCCCGGACAGGGGTTGGACTGAAGCTTTCTTT.

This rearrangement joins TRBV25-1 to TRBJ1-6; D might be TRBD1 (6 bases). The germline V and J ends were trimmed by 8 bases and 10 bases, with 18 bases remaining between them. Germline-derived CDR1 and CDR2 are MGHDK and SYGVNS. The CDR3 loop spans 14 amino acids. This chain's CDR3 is CASRATGFFSPLHF. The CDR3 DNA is TGTGCCAGCCGCGCAACAGGGTTTTTCTCACCCCTCCACTTT.

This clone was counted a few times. DNA of the CDR3: TGTGCCAGTAAACGGGGCTCTGGAAACACCATATATTTT. It translates to CASKRGSGNTIYF. The chain links TRBV19 to TRBJ1-3; D remains ambiguous. V lost 7 bases and J lost 0, with 7 bases in between. In germline, CDR1 is LNHDA, CDR2 SQIVND (reference sequence). There are 13 residues in the CDR3.

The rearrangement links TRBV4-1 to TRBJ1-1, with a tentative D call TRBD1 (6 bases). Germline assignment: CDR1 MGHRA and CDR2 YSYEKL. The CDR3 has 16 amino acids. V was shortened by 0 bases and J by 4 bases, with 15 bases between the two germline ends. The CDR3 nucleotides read TGCGCCAGCAGCCAAGACGCCGTTGGGGGGGCCACTGAAGCTTTCTTT. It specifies CASSQDAVGGATEAFF.

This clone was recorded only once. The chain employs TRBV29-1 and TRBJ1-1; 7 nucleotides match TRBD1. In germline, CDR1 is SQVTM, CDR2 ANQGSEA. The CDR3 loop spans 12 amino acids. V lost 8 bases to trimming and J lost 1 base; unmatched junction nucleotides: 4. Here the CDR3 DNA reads TGCAGCACAAGACAGGGGAACACTGAAGCTTTCTTT. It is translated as CSTRQGNTEAFF.

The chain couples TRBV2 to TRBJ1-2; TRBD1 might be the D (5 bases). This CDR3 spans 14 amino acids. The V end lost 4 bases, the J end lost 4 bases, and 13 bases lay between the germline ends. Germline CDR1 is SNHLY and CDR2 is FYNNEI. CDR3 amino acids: CASSGRQGSYGYTF. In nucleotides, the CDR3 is TGTGCCAGCAGTGGTCGGCAGGGCAGCTATGGCTACACCTTC.